What follows are 11 T cell receptor beta chains derived from one specimen sequenced in a study of shared clonotypes between healthy human individuals. Produced via immunoSEQ multiplex PCR; TCRdb's table is partial and in-frame only. This sample has a few million clones, with approximately 93% found just once. Sequenced material: naive CD4+ T cells from PBMCs. Subset in this sample: CD45RA+ positively selected. All receptors come from a man aged 18 to 30 in good health. Some clones in this sample may be carry-over from other donors' samples.

The rearrangement links TRBV19 to TRBJ2-7; TRBD2 agrees at 10 bases. CDR1 LNHDA and CDR2 SQIVND come from the germline V gene (reference sequence). V lost 5 bases to trimming and J lost 3 bases; unmatched junction nucleotides: 7. The CDR3 sequence is 15 residues long. CDR3 sequence: CASSYEAGGIYEQYF. In DNA, the CDR3 is TGTGCCAGTAGTTATGAAGCGGGAGGGATCTACGAGCAGTACTTC.

V and J are TRBV18 and TRBJ2-7, with TRBD1 identical over 10 bases. Germline trimming cut 5 bases from V and 2 bases from J; bases unmatched to any gene: 6. Germline CDR1 reads KGHSH; CDR2 reads LQKENI. The CDR3 length is 15 residues. The CDR3 is CASSSGQGSPYEQYF. In nucleotides, the CDR3 is TGTGCCAGCTCATCGGGACAGGGGTCTCCCTACGAGCAGTACTTC. Drawing the rest from reference TRBV18 and TRBJ2-7, the complete variable domain is NAGVMQNPRHLVRRRGQEARLRCSPMKGHSHVYWYRQLPEEGLKFMVYLQKENIIDESGMPKERFSAEFPKEGPSILRIQQVVRGDSAAYFCASSSGQGSPYEQYFGPGTRLTVT.

The chain is built from TRBV7-2 and TRBJ2-1, with TRBD2 matching 8 bases. Trimming took 6 bases from V and 6 from J; bases not matched to a gene: 10. This CDR3 spans 15 amino acids. Per germline, CDR1 SGHTA and CDR2 FQGNSA. Written as DNA, the CDR3 is TGTGCCAGCAGGCCGGGGGGGGGCGCAGTCAATGAGCAGTTCTTC. Protein: CASRPGGGAVNEQFF.

This CDR3 reads CASSHTGQPQHF. CDR3 nucleotide sequence: TGTGCCAGCAGCCACACTGGTCAGCCCCAGCATTTT. The chain is built from TRBV6-5 and TRBJ1-5; no reliable D call. Germline V gene sequence: CDR1 MNHEY, CDR2 SVGAGI. Trimming shortened V by 6 bases and J by 6 bases, and 9 bases separated the two germline ends. The CDR3 extends over 12 amino acids.

The V and J genes are TRBV28 and TRBJ1-1; a possible D gene is TRBD1 (6 bases). This CDR3 comprises 17 residues. V lost 5 bases and J lost 1, with 20 bases in between. Germline lookup yields CDR1 MDHEN and CDR2 SYDVKM. CDR3 sequence: CASSPYRETGQNTEAFF. For the CDR3, the DNA is TGTGCCAGCAGTCCCTACCGAGAGACAGGCCAGAACACTGAAGCTTTCTTT.

This chain uses TRBV5-1 with TRBJ2-1; 10 bases agree with TRBD2. Germline V gene sequence: CDR1 SGHRS, CDR2 YFSETQ. The CDR3 length is 15 residues. V lost 1 base to trimming and J lost 5 bases; unmatched junction nucleotides: 3. The CDR3 loop reads CASSLTAGGHNEQFF. For the CDR3, the DNA is TGCGCCAGCAGCTTGACAGCGGGAGGGCACAATGAGCAGTTCTTC.

V is TRBV19 and J is TRBJ1-1, with 7 nucleotides matching TRBD1. The CDR3 length is 14 residues. Germline V CDR1 and CDR2: LNHDA, SQIVND (reference sequence). V was pared by 9 bases and J by 3 bases, with 10 bases of the junction left unmatched. The CDR3 region has the DNA TGTGCCAGCTTGGACAGGTTCGGGTACACTGAAGCTTTCTTT. Its translation: CASLDRFGYTEAFF.

J is TRBJ2-1 and V is TRBV2, with 10 bases lining up with TRBD2. V lost 3 bases and J lost 7; bases outside the gene matches: 6. This CDR3 spans 15 amino acids. Germline-derived CDR1 and CDR2 are SNHLY and FYNNEI. The chain's CDR3 is CASSDWLAGVNEQFF. The CDR3, as DNA: TGTGCCAGCAGTGATTGGCTAGCGGGAGTAAATGAGCAGTTCTTC.

The genes are TRBV13 and TRBJ2-1; the D gene is possibly TRBD2 (5 bases). Germline lookup yields CDR1 PRHDT and CDR2 FYEKMQ (reference sequence). The CDR3 runs to 16 residues. V was trimmed by 3 bases and J by 2 bases, leaving 14 bases between them. CDR3 coding DNA: TGTGCCAGCAGCTTTTGGGTCGGGAAGGCCTACAATGAGCAGTTCTTC. This encodes CASSFWVGKAYNEQFF. The complete variable domain, with remaining parts taken from reference TRBV13 and TRBJ2-1, reads AAGVIQSPRHLIKEKRETATLKCYPIPRHDTVYWYQQGPGQDPQFLISFYEKMQSDKGSIPDRFSAQQFSDYHSELNMSSLELGDSALYFCASSFWVGKAYNEQFFGPGTRLTVL.

The V and J genes are TRBV28 and TRBJ2-7; D gene uncertain. V was shortened by 6 bases and J by 2 bases, with 26 bases between the two germline ends. There are 18 residues in the CDR3. CDR1 is MDHEN, CDR2 SYDVKM, per germline. DNA for the CDR3: TGTGCCAGCAGACACCTGGGGTCCAACAACTATCCCACCTACGAGCAGTACTTC. Translating gives CASRHLGSNNYPTYEQYF.

This chain joins TRBV14 and TRBJ1-4; D remains ambiguous. Trimming removed 4 bases from V and 8 bases from J, with 20 bases in between. The germline V gene has CDR1 SGHDN and CDR2 FVKESK. The CDR3 has 16 amino acids. The CDR3 DNA reads as TGTGCCAGCAGCCCTCAAAGATCCGCTTCTCGCGAAAAACTGTTTTTT. This sequence encodes CASSPQRSASREKLFF.